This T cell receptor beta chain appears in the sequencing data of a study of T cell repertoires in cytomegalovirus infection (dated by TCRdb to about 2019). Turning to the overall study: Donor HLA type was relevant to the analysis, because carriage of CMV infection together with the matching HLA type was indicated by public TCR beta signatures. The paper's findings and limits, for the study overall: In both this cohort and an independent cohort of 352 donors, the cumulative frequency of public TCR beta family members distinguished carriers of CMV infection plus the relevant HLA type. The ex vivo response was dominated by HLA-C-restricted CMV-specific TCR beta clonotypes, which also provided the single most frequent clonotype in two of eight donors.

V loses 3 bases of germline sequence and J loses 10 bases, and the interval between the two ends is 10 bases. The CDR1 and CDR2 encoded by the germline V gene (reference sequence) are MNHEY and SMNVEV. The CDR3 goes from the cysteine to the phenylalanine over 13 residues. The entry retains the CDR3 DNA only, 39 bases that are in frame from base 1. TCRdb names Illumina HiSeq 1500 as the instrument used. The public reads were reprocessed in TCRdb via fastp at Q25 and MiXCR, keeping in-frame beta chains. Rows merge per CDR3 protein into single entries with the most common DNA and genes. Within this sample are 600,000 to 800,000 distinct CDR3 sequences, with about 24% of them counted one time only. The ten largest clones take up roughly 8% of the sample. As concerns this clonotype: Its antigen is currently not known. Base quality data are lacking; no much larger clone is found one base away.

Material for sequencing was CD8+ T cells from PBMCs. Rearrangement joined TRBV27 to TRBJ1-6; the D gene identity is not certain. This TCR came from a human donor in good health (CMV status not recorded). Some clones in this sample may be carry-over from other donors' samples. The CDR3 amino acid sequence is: CASSLSALSPLHF. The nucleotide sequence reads TGTGCCAGCAGTTTGTCGGCACTCTCACCCCTCCACTTT.